One and the same sample provided the 26 T cell receptor beta chains below, sequenced in a study of Graves' ophthalmopathy and Graves' hyperthyroidism. RNA transcripts were the template, and TCR beta CDR3 regions were amplified from them. The library came from an HTBI-primed first-round RT-PCR and a second-round multiplex PCR. TCRdb analysed the multiplex PCR reads with MiXCR anew, one entry per CDR3 protein. The profile shows around 660,000 distinct CDR3 sequences, 35% to 45% of them singletons. Sample: peripheral blood. All receptors come from an adult man with Graves' ophthalmopathy.

This clonotype was counted a few times. V gene TRBV6-5 combines with J gene TRBJ2-5; the D gene is possibly TRBD1 (6 bases). CDR3 length: 13 amino acids. Germline V lookup: CDR1 MNHEY, CDR2 SVGAGI. V dropped 5 bases and J dropped 4 bases, with 11 bases sitting between them. The chain's CDR3 is CASSRLQGETQYF. In DNA, the CDR3 is TGTGCCAGCAGTAGGCTACAGGGAGAGACCCAGTACTTC.

In its sample, this clonotype was seen a few times. V is TRBV9 and J is TRBJ1-6; 9 bases fit TRBD1. With V trimmed by 7 bases and J by 5 bases, 7 bases remained unmatched. This CDR3 has 15 amino acids. The germline gives CDR1 SGDLS, CDR2 YYNGEE. The CDR3 spells CASSPGQGDNSPLHF. The CDR3 DNA is TGTGCCAGCTCACCGGGACAGGGAGATAATTCACCCCTCCACTTT.

This clonotype was counted at least ten times. This chain connects TRBV11-2 to TRBJ2-7; D possibly corresponds to TRBD1 (5 bases). Between the trimmed V and J ends, which lost 6 bases and 2 bases, there was a span of 11 bases. Germline CDR1 and CDR2: SGHAT and FQNNGV. This CDR3 is built from 13 residues. The CDR3 reads CASRTENTYEQYF. Written as DNA, the CDR3 is TGTGCCAGCAGGACAGAGAACACCTACGAGCAGTACTTC. The complete variable domain, with remaining parts taken from reference TRBV11-2 and TRBJ2-7, reads EAGVAQSPRYKIIEKRQSVAFWCNPISGHATLYWYQQILGQGPKLLIQFQNNGVVDDSQLPKDRFSAERLKGVDSTLKIQPAKLEDSAVYLCASRTENTYEQYFGPGTRLTVT.

There are many counts of this clonotype. This chain joins TRBV5-1 and TRBJ1-2, with a possible D match to TRBD1 (5 bases). Trimming took 0 bases from V and 7 from J, leaving 13 bases between them. The CDR3 consists of 14 residues. In germline, CDR1 is SGHRS, CDR2 YFSETQ. CDR3 sequence (DNA): TGCGCCAGCAGCTTGGACCCGGGGCGGGGTGGCTACACCTTC. Translated: CASSLDPGRGGYTF. The whole variable domain, remainder taken from reference TRBV5-1 and TRBJ1-2, is KAGVTQTPRYLIKTRGQQVTLSCSPISGHRSVSWYQQTPGQGLQFLFEYFSETQRNKGNFPGRFSGRQFSNSRSEMNVSTLELGDSALYLCASSLDPGRGGYTFGSGTRLTVV.

For this clonotype: Germline is not matched at one junction end, which may reflect a read error. CDR3 nucleotides: TGCGCCAGCAGCCAAAAAGGGACAGGGGACTACGAGCAGTACTTC. This codes for CASSQKGTGDYEQYF. This chain connects TRBV7-9 to TRBJ2-7; TRBD1 matches 10 bases. Germline V lookup: CDR1 SEHNR, CDR2 FQNEAQ (reference sequence). This CDR3 has 15 amino acids.

This sequence joins TRBV9 and TRBJ1-3; D gene ambiguous. There are 16 residues in the CDR3. Germline assignment: CDR1 SGDLS and CDR2 YYNGEE. V shed 7 bases and J shed 0 bases, with 17 bases lying between them. The CDR3 spells CASSPRAENSGNTIYF. CDR3 bases: TGTGCCAGCTCACCACGGGCAGAAAACTCTGGAAACACCATATATTTT.

Worth noting for this clonotype: One end of the junction is discordant with germline, which a read error may explain. The chain combines TRBV7-9 with TRBJ1-4; 7 nucleotides align to TRBD1. This CDR3 is built from 14 residues. The germline V gene has CDR1 SEHNR and CDR2 FQNEAQ (reference sequence). The CDR3 loop is CAGSAGQSREKLFF. The DNA of the CDR3 is TGTGCCGGCAGCGCGGGACAGAGCCGGGAAAAACTGTTTTTT.

The gene calls are TRBV2 and TRBJ1-1; D possibly corresponds to TRBD1 (6 bases). This CDR3 has 13 amino acids. CDR1 SNHLY and CDR2 FYNNEI come from the germline V gene. CDR3 loop: CARATGRGTEAFF. The DNA for the CDR3 is TGTGCTCGCGCGACAGGCCGGGGCACTGAAGCTTTCTTT.

This clonotype was seen repeatedly, ten times or more. The rearrangement joins TRBV24-1 to TRBJ2-2; D unclear. Trimming stripped 6 bases from V and 1 base from J, with 2 bases between. Germline-derived CDR1 and CDR2 are KGHDR and SFDVKD. This CDR3 comprises 12 residues. CDR3 sequence (DNA): TGTGCCACCAGTCAGAACACCGGGGAGCTGTTTTTT. This gives the protein CATSQNTGELFF.

The CDR3 region has the DNA TGTGCCAGCACTGAACAGGGGATTAGCAATCAGCCCCAGCATTTT. Translating it yields CASTEQGISNQPQHF. V is TRBV10-3 and J is TRBJ1-5; 7 bases are a match to TRBD1. The V gene's germline CDR1 is ENHRY and CDR2 SYGVKD. The V segment lost 10 bases and the J segment 0 bases; nucleotides outside the gene matches: 9. This CDR3 comprises 15 residues.

This clonotype has a single count. The chain is built from TRBV25-1 and TRBJ1-1; D is possibly TRBD1 (5 bases). There are 19 residues in the CDR3. The V gene lost 2 bases and the J gene lost 3 bases, with 25 bases spanning the gap. Germline CDR1 and CDR2: MGHDK and SYGVNS. In DNA form, the CDR3 reads TGTGCCAGCAGTGAAATAACGGGGCAGGGTTATCATCTCGACACTGAAGCTTTCTTT. Translation: CASSEITGQGYHLDTEAFF.

This clonotype came up many times. The V call is TRBV7-6, the J call TRBJ1-5; TRBD1 agrees at 12 bases. J lost 6 bases, V lost 5 bases, and 8 bases had no gene match. Germline CDR1 reads SGHVS; CDR2 reads FNYEAQ. This CDR3 is built from 16 residues. This chain's CDR3 is CASSPQPGQGAQPQHF. DNA of the CDR3: TGTGCCAGCAGCCCTCAACCGGGACAGGGGGCTCAGCCCCAGCATTTT.

CDR3 bases: TGTGCCAGCAGTGTTCCATCCGGGACACTGAACACTGAAGCTTTCTTT. Protein product: CASSVPSGTLNTEAFF. V is TRBV2 and J is TRBJ1-1; a possible D gene is TRBD1 (6 bases). CDR1 is SNHLY, CDR2 FYNNEI, per germline. Between the trimmed V and J ends, which lost 4 bases and 0 bases, there was a span of 15 bases. The CDR3 contains 16 residues.

There are many counts of this clonotype. J is TRBJ1-1 and V is TRBV7-2, with D uncertain. Trimming took 6 bases from V and 7 from J, leaving 18 bases between them. The CDR3 sequence is 14 residues long. CDR1 is SGHTA and CDR2 is FQGNSA in the germline V gene. The CDR3 DNA follows: TGTGCCAGCAGGTTGTCCAGCAGCGCCCATGAAGCTTTCTTT. It yields the protein CASRLSSSAHEAFF. The full variable domain, with the rest looked up from reference TRBV7-2 and TRBJ1-1, is GAGVSQSPSNKVTEKGKDVELRCDPISGHTALYWYRQSLGQGLEFLIYFQGNSAPDKSGLPSDRFSAERTGGSVSTLTIQRTQQEDSAVYLCASRLSSSAHEAFFGQGTRLTVV.

V is TRBV19 and J is TRBJ1-1; D not resolved. Germline V gene data show CDR1 as LNHDA and CDR2 as SQIVND (reference sequence). The CDR3 sequence is 13 residues long. V was clipped by 11 bases and J by 0 bases, with 13 bases between them. Here the CDR3 DNA reads TGTGCCTGGAGTGTGCAGCTGAACACTGAAGCTTTCTTT. Amino acids: CAWSVQLNTEAFF.

This clonotype was recorded many times. This chain links TRBV14 with TRBJ2-2, with D possibly matching TRBD1 (5 bases). The V end lost 5 bases, the J end lost 0 bases, and 10 bases lay between the germline ends. The CDR3 covers 15 residues. Germline CDR1 SGHDN, CDR2 FVKESK. The CDR3 loop reads CASSFRATNTGELFF. Here the CDR3 DNA reads TGTGCCAGCAGCTTCAGGGCAACGAACACCGGGGAGCTGTTTTTT.

Note on this clonotype: A much larger clone differs from this one at a single base, so this may be a read error. The gene calls are TRBV19 and TRBJ1-5; weak D call: TRBD1 (6 bases). The CDR3 covers 15 residues. From germline, CDR1 is LNHDA and CDR2 SQIVND (reference sequence). CDR3 region: CVSSMSGTHSQPQHF. DNA of the CDR3: TGTGTCAGTAGTATGTCCGGGACACATTCCCAGCCCCAGCATTTT.

There are many counts of this clonotype. Here the CDR3 DNA reads TGTGCCAGCAGCTCACGGACAGGGGGCTATGAAAAACTGTTTTTT. It yields the protein CASSSRTGGYEKLFF. The chain recombines TRBV7-8 with TRBJ1-4; 11 nucleotides agree with TRBD1. The CDR3 runs to 15 residues. With 4 bases clipped from V and 6 bases from J, the junction kept 4 bases outside the gene matches. CDR1 and CDR2 from the germline V gene are SGHVS and FQNEAQ.

This clonotype was seen ten or more times. This chain joins TRBV10-3 and TRBJ1-5, with D hard to call. CDR3 length: 15 residues. Germline V gene sequence: CDR1 ENHRY, CDR2 SYGVKD. The germline V and J ends were trimmed by 3 bases and 1 base, with 10 bases remaining between them. CDR3 sequence: CAISDSAESNQPQHF. CDR3 bases: TGTGCCATCAGTGATTCGGCCGAGAGCAATCAGCCCCAGCATTTT.

The chain recombines TRBV20-1 with TRBJ2-5; no clear D gene. Germline V gene sequence: CDR1 DFQATT, CDR2 SNEGSKA (reference sequence). V lost 6 bases and J lost 0, with 14 bases in between. The CDR3 spans 14 residues. This chain's CDR3 is CSAPAEWYQETQYF. CDR3 nucleotide sequence: TGCAGTGCCCCTGCGGAATGGTACCAAGAGACCCAGTACTTC.

The CDR3 region is CASSQATGVRETQYF. The CDR3 DNA reads TGTGCCAGCAGCCAAGCTACAGGGGTCAGAGAGACCCAGTACTTC. This chain joins TRBV3-1 and TRBJ2-5; 7 bases map to TRBD1. The trim removed 1 base at V and 4 bases at J, leaving 6 bases unmatched. CDR3 length: 15 residues. Germline loops: CDR1 LGHDT, CDR2 YNNKEL (reference sequence).

The chain couples TRBV10-3 to TRBJ2-5; 11 bases are shared with TRBD1. Losses at the gene ends were 3 bases for V and 2 bases for J; bases not matched to a gene: 5. CDR3 length: 16 residues. Germline-derived CDR1 and CDR2 are ENHRY and SYGVKD. The CDR3 here is CAISDGQGARQETQYF. CDR3 coding DNA: TGTGCCATCAGTGACGGACAGGGGGCCAGACAAGAGACCCAGTACTTC.

This clonotype has just a few counts. The rearrangement uses TRBV7-9 and TRBJ2-7; 10 bases line up with TRBD1. The CDR3 consists of 16 residues. The germline CDR1 and CDR2 sequences are SEHNR and FQNEAQ (reference sequence). The V gene end was trimmed by 6 bases and the J gene end by 5 bases; junction bases not matched to a gene: 13. The CDR3 DNA follows: TGTGCCAGCAGTTCGTCCCCGGGACAGGGGACCCACGAGCAGTACTTC. This gives the protein CASSSSPGQGTHEQYF.

This clonotype was observed a few times. This sequence joins TRBV25-1 and TRBJ1-4, with D maybe TRBD1 (6 bases). The germline CDR1 and CDR2 sequences are MGHDK and SYGVNS. Trimming shortened V by 8 bases and J by 8 bases, and 15 bases separated the two germline ends. The CDR3 sequence is 13 residues long. The DNA of the CDR3 is TGTGCCAGCTTTGGCGGGGGCCAGGAAAAACTGTTTTTT. Translation gives CASFGGGQEKLFF.

Note on this clonotype: This may come from a read error, since a much larger clone is one base off. V usage is TRBV24-1 and J usage is TRBJ2-2; possibly TRBD1 for D (6 bases). The CDR3 spans 14 residues. CDR1 is KGHDR, CDR2 SFDVKD, per germline. V dropped 5 bases and J dropped 3 bases, with 9 bases sitting between them. The CDR3 DNA reads as TGTGCCACCAGTGGCCAGGGGTACACCGGGGAGCTGTTTTTT. It specifies CATSGQGYTGELFF.

This rearrangement joins TRBV9 to TRBJ1-4; TRBD1 matches at 10 bases. Germline lookup yields CDR1 SGDLS and CDR2 YYNGEE. The CDR3 extends over 18 amino acids. V gave up 4 bases and J gave up 5 bases; unmatched junction bases: 14. DNA of the CDR3: TGTGCCAGCAGCCTCCTTAATCCGACAGGGGGCGGGAATGAAAAACTGTTTTTT. This translates into CASSLLNPTGGGNEKLFF.